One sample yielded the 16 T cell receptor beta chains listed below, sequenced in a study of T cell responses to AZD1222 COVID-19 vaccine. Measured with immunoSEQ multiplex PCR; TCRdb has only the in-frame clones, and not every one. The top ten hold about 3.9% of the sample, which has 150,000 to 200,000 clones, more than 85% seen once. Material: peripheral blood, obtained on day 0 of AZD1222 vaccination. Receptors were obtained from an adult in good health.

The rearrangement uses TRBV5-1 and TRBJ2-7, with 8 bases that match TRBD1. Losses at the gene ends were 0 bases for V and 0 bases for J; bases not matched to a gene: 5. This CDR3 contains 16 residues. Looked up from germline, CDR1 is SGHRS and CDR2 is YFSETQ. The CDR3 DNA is TGCGCCAGCAGCTTGGTCAGGGACAGGCCCTCCTACGAGCAGTACTTC. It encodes CASSLVRDRPSYEQYF. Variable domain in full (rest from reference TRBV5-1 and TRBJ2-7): KAGVTQTPRYLIKTRGQQVTLSCSPISGHRSVSWYQQTPGQGLQFLFEYFSETQRNKGNFPGRFSGRQFSNSRSEMNVSTLELGDSALYLCASSLVRDRPSYEQYFGPGTRLTVT.

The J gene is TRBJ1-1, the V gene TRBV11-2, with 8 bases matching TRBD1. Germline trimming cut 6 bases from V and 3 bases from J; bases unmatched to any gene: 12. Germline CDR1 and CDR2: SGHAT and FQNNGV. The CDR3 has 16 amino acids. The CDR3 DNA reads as TGTGCCAGCAGTCCAGGGGGCGCGAGACCCTACACTGAAGCTTTCTTT. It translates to CASSPGGARPYTEAFF.

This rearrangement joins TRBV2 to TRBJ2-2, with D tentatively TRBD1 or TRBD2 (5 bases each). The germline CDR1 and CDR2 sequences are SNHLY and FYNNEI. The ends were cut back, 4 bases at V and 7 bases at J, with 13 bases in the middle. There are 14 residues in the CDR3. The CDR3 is CASSVGARGGELFF. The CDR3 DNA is TGTGCCAGCAGTGTCGGGGCCCGCGGCGGGGAGCTGTTTTTT. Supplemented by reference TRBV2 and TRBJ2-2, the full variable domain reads EPEVTQTPSHQVTQMGQEVILRCVPISNHLYFYWYRQILGQKVEFLVSFYNNEISEKSEIFDDQFSVERPDGSNFTLKIRSTKLEDSAMYFCASSVGARGGELFFGEGSRLTVL.

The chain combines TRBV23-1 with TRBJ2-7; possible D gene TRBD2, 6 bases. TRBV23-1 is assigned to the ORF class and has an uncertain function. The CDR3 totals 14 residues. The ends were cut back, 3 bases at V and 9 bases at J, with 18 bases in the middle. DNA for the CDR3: TGCGCCAGCAGTCACCCGGGCCGGGACTCTCGGCAGTACTTC. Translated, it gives CASSHPGRDSRQYF.

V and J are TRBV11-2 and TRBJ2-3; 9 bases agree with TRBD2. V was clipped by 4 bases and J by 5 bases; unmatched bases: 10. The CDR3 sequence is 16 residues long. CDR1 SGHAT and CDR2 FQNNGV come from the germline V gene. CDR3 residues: CASSSRLAGSGDTQYF. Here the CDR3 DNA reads TGTGCCAGCAGCTCCCGGCTAGCGGGGAGCGGAGATACGCAGTATTTT.

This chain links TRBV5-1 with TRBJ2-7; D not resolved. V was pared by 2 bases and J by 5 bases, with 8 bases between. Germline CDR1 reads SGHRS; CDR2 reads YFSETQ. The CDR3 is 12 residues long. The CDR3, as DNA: TGCGCCAGCAGCTTTTCGGTAGACGAGCAGTACTTC. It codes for CASSFSVDEQYF.

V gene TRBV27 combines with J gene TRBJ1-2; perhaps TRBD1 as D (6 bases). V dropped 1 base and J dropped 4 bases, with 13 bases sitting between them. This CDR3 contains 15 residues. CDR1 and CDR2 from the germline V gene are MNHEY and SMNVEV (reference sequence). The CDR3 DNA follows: TGTGCCAGCAGTTTATATTGGGACAACAGCTATGGCTACACCTTC. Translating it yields CASSLYWDNSYGYTF.

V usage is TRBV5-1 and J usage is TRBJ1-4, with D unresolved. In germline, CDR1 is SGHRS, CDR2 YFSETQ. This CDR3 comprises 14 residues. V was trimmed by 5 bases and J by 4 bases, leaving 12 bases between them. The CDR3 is CASRAGSINEKLFF. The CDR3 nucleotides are TGCGCCAGCAGGGCGGGATCCATTAATGAAAAACTGTTTTTT.

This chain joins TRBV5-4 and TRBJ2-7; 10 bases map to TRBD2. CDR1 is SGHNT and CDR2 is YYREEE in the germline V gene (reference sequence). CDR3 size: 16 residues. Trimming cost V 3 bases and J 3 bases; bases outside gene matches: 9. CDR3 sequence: CASSSPPLAGSYEQYF. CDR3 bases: TGTGCCAGCAGCTCCCCCCCACTAGCGGGAAGCTACGAGCAGTACTTC.

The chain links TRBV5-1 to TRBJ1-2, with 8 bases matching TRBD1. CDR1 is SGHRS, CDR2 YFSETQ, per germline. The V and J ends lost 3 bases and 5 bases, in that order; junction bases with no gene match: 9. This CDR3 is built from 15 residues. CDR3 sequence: CASSSPDRASYGYTF. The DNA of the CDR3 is TGCGCCAGCAGCTCTCCGGACAGGGCCTCATATGGCTACACCTTC.

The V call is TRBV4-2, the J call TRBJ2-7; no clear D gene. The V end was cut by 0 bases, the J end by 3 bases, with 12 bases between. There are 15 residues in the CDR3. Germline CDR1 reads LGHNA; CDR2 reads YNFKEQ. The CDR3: CASSQEVRFFYEQYF. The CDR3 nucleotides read TGTGCCAGCAGCCAAGAGGTCAGGTTCTTCTACGAGCAGTACTTC.

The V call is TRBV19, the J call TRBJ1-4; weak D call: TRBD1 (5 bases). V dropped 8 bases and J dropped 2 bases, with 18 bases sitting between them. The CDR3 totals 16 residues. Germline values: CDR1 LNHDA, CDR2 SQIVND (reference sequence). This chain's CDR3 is CASGRRWGVTNEKLFF. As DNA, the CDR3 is TGTGCCAGTGGACGACGGTGGGGGGTGACTAATGAAAAACTGTTTTTT.

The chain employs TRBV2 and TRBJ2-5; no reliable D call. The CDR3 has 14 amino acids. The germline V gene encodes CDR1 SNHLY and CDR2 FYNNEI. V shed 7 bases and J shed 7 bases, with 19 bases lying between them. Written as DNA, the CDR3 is TGTGCCAGCACAACGGTCAATCCTGTGGGGACCCAGTACTTC. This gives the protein CASTTVNPVGTQYF.

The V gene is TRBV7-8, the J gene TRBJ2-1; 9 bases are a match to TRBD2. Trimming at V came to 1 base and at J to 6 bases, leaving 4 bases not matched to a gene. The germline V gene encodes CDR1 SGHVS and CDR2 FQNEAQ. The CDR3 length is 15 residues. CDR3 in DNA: TGTGCCAGCAGCTTAGGGGGTAGCGGGAGCAATGAGCAGTTCTTC. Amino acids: CASSLGGSGSNEQFF.

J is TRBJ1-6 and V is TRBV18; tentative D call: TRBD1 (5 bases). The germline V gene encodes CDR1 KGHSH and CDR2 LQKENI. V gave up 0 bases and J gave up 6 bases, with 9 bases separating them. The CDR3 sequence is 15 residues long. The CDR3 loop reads CASSPPRGINSPLHF. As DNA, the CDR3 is TGTGCCAGCTCACCACCAAGGGGAATTAATTCACCCCTCCACTTT.

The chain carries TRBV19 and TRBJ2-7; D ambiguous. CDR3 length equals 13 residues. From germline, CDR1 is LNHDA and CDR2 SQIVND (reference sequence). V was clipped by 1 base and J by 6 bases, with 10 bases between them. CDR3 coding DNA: TGTGCCAGTAGTATAGCGGTTCGACTCGAGCAGTACTTC. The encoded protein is CASSIAVRLEQYF.